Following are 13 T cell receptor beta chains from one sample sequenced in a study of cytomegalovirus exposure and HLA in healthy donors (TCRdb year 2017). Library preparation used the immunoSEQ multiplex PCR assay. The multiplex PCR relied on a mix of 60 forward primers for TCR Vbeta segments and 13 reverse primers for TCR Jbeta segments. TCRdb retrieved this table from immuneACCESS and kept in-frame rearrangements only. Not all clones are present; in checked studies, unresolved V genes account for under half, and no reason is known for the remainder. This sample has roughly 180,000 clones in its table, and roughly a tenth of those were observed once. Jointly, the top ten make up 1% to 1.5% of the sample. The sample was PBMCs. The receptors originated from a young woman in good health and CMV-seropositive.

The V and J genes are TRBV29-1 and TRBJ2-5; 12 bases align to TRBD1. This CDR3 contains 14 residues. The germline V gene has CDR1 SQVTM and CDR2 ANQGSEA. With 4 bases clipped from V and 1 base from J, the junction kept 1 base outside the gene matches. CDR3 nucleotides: TGCAGCGTTGGGGACAGGGGGCCCCAAGAGACCCAGTACTTC. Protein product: CSVGDRGPQETQYF. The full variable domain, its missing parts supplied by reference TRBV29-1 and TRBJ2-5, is SAVISQKPSRDICQRGTSLTIQCQVDSQVTMMFWYRQQPGQSLTLIATANQGSEATYESGFVIDKFPISRPNLTFSTLTVSNMSPEDSSIYLCSVGDRGPQETQYFGPGTRLLVL.

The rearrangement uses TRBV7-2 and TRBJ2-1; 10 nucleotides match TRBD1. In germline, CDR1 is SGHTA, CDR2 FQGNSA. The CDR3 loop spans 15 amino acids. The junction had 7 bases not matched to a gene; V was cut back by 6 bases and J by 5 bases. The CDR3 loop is CASRLTGGVDNEQFF. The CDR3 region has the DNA TGTGCCAGCAGGCTGACAGGGGGCGTGGACAATGAGCAGTTCTTC. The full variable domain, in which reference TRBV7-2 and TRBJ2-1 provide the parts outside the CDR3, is GAGVSQSPSNKVTEKGKDVELRCDPISGHTALYWYRQSLGQGLEFLIYFQGNSAPDKSGLPSDRFSAERTGGSVSTLTIQRTQQEDSAVYLCASRLTGGVDNEQFFGPGTRLTVL.

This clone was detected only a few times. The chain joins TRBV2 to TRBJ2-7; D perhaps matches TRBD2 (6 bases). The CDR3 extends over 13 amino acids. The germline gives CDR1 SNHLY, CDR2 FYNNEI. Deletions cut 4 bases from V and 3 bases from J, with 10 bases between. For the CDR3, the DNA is TGTGCCAGCAGTGTGGATAGCGGCTACGAGCAGTACTTC. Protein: CASSVDSGYEQYF.

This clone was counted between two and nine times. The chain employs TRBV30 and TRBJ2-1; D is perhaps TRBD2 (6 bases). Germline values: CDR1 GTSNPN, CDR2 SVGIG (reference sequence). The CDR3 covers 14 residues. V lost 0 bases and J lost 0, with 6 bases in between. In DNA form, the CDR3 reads TGTGCCTGGAGTGTAGCGGGCTCCTACAATGAGCAGTTCTTC. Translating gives CAWSVAGSYNEQFF.

The CDR3 region is CASSVGGQGARGYTF. The CDR3 DNA reads as TGTGCCAGCAGCGTAGGGGGACAGGGGGCGCGGGGCTACACCTTC. The V gene is TRBV9, the J gene TRBJ1-2, with TRBD1 matching 12 bases. Losses at the gene ends were 0 bases for V and 8 bases for J; bases not matched to a gene: 5. Germline lookup yields CDR1 SGDLS and CDR2 YYNGEE. The CDR3 has 15 residues. The whole variable domain, remainder taken from reference TRBV9 and TRBJ1-2, is DSGVTQTPKHLITATGQRVTLRCSPRSGDLSVYWYQQSLDQGLQFLIQYYNGEERAKGNILERFSAQQFPDLHSELNLSSLELGDSALYFCASSVGGQGARGYTFGSGTRLTVV.

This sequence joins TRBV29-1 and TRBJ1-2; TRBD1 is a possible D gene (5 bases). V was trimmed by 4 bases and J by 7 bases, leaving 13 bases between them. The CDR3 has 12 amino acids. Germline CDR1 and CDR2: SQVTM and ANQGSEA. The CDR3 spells CSVVGGRAGYTF. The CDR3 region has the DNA TGCAGCGTTGTGGGGGGAAGAGCTGGCTACACCTTC.

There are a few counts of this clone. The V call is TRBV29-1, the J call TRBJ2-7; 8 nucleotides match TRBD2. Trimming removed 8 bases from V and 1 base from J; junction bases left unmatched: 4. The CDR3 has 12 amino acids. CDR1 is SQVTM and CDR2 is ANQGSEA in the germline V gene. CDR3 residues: CSFSGNSYEQYF. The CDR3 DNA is TGCAGCTTTAGCGGGAATTCCTACGAGCAGTACTTC.

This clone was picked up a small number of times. CDR3 region: CASRLPGDSEKLFF. The DNA for the CDR3 is TGTGCCAGCAGGCTTCCAGGGGACAGTGAAAAACTGTTTTTT. The chain employs TRBV6-6 and TRBJ1-4, with 7 positions matching TRBD1. Per the germline V gene, CDR1 is MNHNY and CDR2 is SVGAGI (reference sequence). V gave up 6 bases and J gave up 7 bases; unmatched junction bases: 8. The CDR3 length is 14 residues.

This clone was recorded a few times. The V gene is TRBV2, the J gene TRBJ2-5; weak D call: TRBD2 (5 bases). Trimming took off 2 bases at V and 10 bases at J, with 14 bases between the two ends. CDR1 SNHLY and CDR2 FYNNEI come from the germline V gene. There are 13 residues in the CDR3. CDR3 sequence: CASSEQAVGDQYF. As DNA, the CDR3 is TGTGCCAGCAGTGAACAGGCCGTCGGGGACCAGTACTTC.

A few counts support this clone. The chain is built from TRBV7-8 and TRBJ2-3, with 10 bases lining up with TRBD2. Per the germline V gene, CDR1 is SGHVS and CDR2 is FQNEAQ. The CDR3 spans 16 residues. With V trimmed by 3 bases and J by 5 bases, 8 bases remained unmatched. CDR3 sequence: CASSFGSGRAEDTQYF. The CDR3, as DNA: TGTGCCAGCAGCTTCGGAAGCGGGAGGGCTGAAGATACGCAGTATTTT.

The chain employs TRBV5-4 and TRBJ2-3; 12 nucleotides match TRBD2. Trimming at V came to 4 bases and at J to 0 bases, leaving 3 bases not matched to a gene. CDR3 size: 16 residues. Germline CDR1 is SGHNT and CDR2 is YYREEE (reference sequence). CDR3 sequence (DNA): TGTGCCAGCAGCCTGGGACTAGCGGGTAGCACAGATACGCAGTATTTT. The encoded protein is CASSLGLAGSTDTQYF.

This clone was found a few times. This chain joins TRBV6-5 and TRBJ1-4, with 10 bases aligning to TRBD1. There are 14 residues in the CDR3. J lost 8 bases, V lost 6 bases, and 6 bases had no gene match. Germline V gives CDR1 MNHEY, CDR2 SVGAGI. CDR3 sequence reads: CASRVDRGSEKLFF. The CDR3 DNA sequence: TGTGCCAGCAGGGTGGACAGGGGGAGCGAAAAACTGTTTTTT.

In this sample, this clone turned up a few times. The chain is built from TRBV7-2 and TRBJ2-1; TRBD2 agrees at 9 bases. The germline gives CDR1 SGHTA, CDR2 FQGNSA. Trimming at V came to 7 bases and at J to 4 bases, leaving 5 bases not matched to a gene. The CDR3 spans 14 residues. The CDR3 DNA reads TGTGCCAGCATTCCTAGCGGGGTGTACAATGAGCAGTTCTTC. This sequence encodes CASIPSGVYNEQFF.